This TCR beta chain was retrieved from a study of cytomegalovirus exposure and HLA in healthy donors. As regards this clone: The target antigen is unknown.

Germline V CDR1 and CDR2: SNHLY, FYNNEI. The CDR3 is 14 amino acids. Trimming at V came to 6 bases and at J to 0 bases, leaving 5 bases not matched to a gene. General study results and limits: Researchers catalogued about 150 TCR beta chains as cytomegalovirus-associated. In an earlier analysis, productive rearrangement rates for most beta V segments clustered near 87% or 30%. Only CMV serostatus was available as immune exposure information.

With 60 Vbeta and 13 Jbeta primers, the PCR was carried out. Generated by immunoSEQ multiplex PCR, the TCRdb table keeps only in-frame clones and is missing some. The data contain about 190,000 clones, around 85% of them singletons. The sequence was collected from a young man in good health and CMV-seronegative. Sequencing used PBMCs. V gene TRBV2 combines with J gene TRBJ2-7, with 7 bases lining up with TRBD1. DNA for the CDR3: TGTGCCAGCAGGGACAGGCCGCACTCCTACGAGCAGTACTTC. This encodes CASRDRPHSYEQYF.